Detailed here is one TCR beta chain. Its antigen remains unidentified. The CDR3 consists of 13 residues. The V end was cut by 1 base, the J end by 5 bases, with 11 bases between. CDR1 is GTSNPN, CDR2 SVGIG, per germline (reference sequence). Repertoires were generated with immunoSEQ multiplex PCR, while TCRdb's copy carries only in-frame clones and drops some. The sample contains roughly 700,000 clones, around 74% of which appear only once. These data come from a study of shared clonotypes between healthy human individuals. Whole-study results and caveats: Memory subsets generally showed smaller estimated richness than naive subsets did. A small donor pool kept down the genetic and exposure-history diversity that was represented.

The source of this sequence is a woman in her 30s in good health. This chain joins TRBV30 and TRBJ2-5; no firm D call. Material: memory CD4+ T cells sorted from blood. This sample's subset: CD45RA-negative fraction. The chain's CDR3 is CAWSANVRETQYF. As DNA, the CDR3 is TGTGCCTGGAGTGCTAACGTTCGGGAGACCCAGTACTTC.